These 11 T cell receptor beta chains originate from one sample sequenced in a study of cytomegalovirus exposure and HLA in healthy donors. The PCR ran on 60 Vbeta and 13 Jbeta primers. TCRdb keeps only in-frame clones here, not all; method: immunoSEQ multiplex PCR. Among more than 150,000 clones listed, 75% were seen once. The source material was PBMCs. These receptors were taken from a woman aged 40 to 55 in good health and CMV-seropositive.

This rearrangement joins TRBV2 to TRBJ2-3; perhaps TRBD1 as D (5 bases). Germline V gene sequence: CDR1 SNHLY, CDR2 FYNNEI. The CDR3 contains 16 residues. The V end was cut by 1 base, the J end by 4 bases, with 15 bases between. In nucleotides, the CDR3 is TGTGCCAGCAGTGAAGGTCTGCAGGGTTGGGCAGATACGCAGTATTTT. Its protein product is CASSEGLQGWADTQYF.

The chain joins TRBV5-4 to TRBJ2-3; D is perhaps TRBD2 (7 bases). The CDR3 is 17 amino acids. Trimming stripped 4 bases from V and 1 base from J, with 19 bases between. Germline values: CDR1 SGHNT, CDR2 YYREEE (reference sequence). The CDR3 sequence is CASSQGGGRRGTDTQYF. DNA of the CDR3: TGTGCCAGCAGCCAAGGGGGGGGGCGGCGGGGCACAGATACGCAGTATTTT.

The chain uses TRBV5-1 and TRBJ2-2, with a tentative D call TRBD1 (6 bases). V was cut by 0 bases and J by 1 base, with 13 bases left in between. The CDR3 spans 17 residues. Germline V CDR1 and CDR2: SGHRS, YFSETQ. The CDR3 bases are TGCGCCAGCAGCTTGGTTGGCGGACAGCTGAACACCGGGGAGCTGTTTTTT. This sequence encodes CASSLVGGQLNTGELFF.

The rearrangement joins TRBV25-1 to TRBJ2-1; D is possibly TRBD1 (6 bases). This CDR3 has 16 residues. Per the germline V gene, CDR1 is MGHDK and CDR2 is SYGVNS. Trimming left V 4 bases short and J 3 bases short, with 16 bases between. The chain's CDR3 is CASSAYREHYYNEQFF. CDR3 DNA: TGTGCCAGCAGTGCTTACAGGGAGCATTACTACAATGAGCAGTTCTTC. Variable domain in full (rest from reference TRBV25-1 and TRBJ2-1): EADIYQTPRYLVIGTGKKITLECSQTMGHDKMYWYQQDPGMELHLIHYSYGVNSTEKGDLSSESTVSRIRTEHFPLTLESARPSHTSQYLCASSAYREHYYNEQFFGPGTRLTVL.

V usage is TRBV5-1 and J usage is TRBJ2-1; the D gene is possibly TRBD1 (5 bases). The V end lost 4 bases, the J end lost 0 bases, and 11 bases lay between the germline ends. This CDR3 has 15 residues. The germline V gene has CDR1 SGHRS and CDR2 YFSETQ. The CDR3 loop is CASSIRQSSYNEQFF. The CDR3 nucleotides are TGCGCCAGCAGCATCCGACAGTCCTCCTACAATGAGCAGTTCTTC.

This clone was recorded once. The chain employs TRBV9 and TRBJ1-3, with 8 bases matching TRBD1. Germline loops: CDR1 SGDLS, CDR2 YYNGEE. The ends lost 1 base at V and 3 bases at J; junction bases unmatched: 9. This CDR3 contains 17 residues. In DNA, the CDR3 is TGTGCCAGCAGCGTATATGCAGGGGGCGAATTTGGAAACACCATATATTTT. It encodes CASSVYAGGEFGNTIYF.

This clone showed up just a few times. The chain combines TRBV7-9 with TRBJ2-7, with a tentative D call TRBD2 (6 bases). Germline assignment: CDR1 SEHNR and CDR2 FQNEAQ (reference sequence). Trimming took off 5 bases at V and 7 bases at J, with 18 bases between the two ends. This CDR3 has 14 amino acids. The CDR3 nucleotides read TGTGCCAGCAGCCCACCGGGACTTGGGGGGGAGCAGTACTTC. It yields the protein CASSPPGLGGEQYF.

The gene calls are TRBV7-2 and TRBJ2-7; 10 nucleotides line up with TRBD2. J gave up 5 bases and V 3 bases, and 10 bases lay outside the gene matches. Germline V gives CDR1 SGHTA, CDR2 FQGNSA. CDR3 length: 16 residues. This CDR3 reads CASSFASGSYGDEQYF. As DNA, the CDR3 is TGTGCCAGCAGCTTTGCTAGCGGGAGTTATGGAGACGAGCAGTACTTC.

V is TRBV18 and J is TRBJ1-2; D is unclear. V lost 2 bases, J lost 8 bases, and 15 bases lay in between. The germline V gene has CDR1 KGHSH and CDR2 LQKENI. CDR3 size: 14 residues. The CDR3 DNA is TGTGCCAGCTCACCAGGTACCGGGAGCGAGGGCTACACCTTC. Encoded protein: CASSPGTGSEGYTF.

The chain couples TRBV6-1 to TRBJ2-5; D unresolved. The better agreement between TRBJ2-7 and the DNA end casts doubt on the J call. The germline CDR1 and CDR2 sequences are MNHNS and SASEGT. The CDR3 is made up of 15 amino acids. CDR3 nucleotide sequence: TGTGCCAGCAGTGAAGCGTTGGGCCTCAAATACGAGCAGTACTTC. It translates to CASSEALGLKYEQYF.

The chain employs TRBV2 and TRBJ1-5; D remains ambiguous. The CDR3 runs to 14 residues. CDR1 and CDR2 (germline): SNHLY, FYNNEI. V was shortened by 1 base and J by 5 bases, with 9 bases between the two germline ends. DNA for the CDR3: TGTGCCAGCAGTGAAGGACTGAACTATCAGCCCCAGCATTTT. This codes for CASSEGLNYQPQHF.